These 29 T cell receptor beta chains were sequenced from one sample in a study of T cells in Graves' hyperthyroidism and ophthalmopathy. RNA transcripts provided the source from which TCR beta CDR3 regions were amplified. A first-round RT-PCR of the TCR CDR3 used the HTBI primer set. TCRdb re-called the multiplex PCR reads with MiXCR, one entry per CDR3 protein. The sample contains almost 350,000 distinct CDR3 sequences, about a sixth of which appear only once. Specimen: blood. These receptors all stem from a woman between 40 and 55 years old with Graves' ophthalmopathy.

This clonotype was seen at least ten times. The rearrangement links TRBV12-3 or TRBV12-4 to TRBJ2-5; D is undetermined. This CDR3 is 13 amino acids long. V gave up 2 bases and J gave up 5 bases, with 9 bases separating them. CDR3: CASSLNLGETQYF. CDR3 bases: TGTGCCAGCAGTTTAAACTTAGGGGAGACCCAGTACTTC.

This clonotype was observed at least ten times. The gene calls are TRBV12-5 and TRBJ1-1; 7 bases align to TRBD1. The ends lost 2 bases at V and 3 bases at J; junction bases unmatched: 12. Germline CDR1 LGHNT, CDR2 FRNRAP. The CDR3 contains 17 residues. Written as DNA, the CDR3 is TGTGCTAGTGGTTTGTCCGGGACAGCCAAGTGGGACACTGAAGCTTTCTTT. Translated: CASGLSGTAKWDTEAFF. Full variable domain (rest looked up from reference TRBV12-5 and TRBJ1-1): DARVTQTPRHKVTEMGQEVTMRCQPILGHNTVFWYRQTMMQGLELLAYFRNRAPLDDSGMPKDRFSAEMPDATLATLKIQPSEPRDSAVYFCASGLSGTAKWDTEAFFGQGTRLTVV.

This clonotype was seen at least ten times. This chain connects TRBV10-2 to TRBJ1-2; D is unclear. The germline V and J ends were trimmed by 7 bases and 2 bases, with 11 bases remaining between them. The CDR3 extends over 13 amino acids. Germline CDR1 is WSHSY and CDR2 is SAAADI. The CDR3 DNA sequence: TGCGCCAGCACGGCCTCAGGAAACTATGGCTACACCTTC. Translating gives CASTASGNYGYTF.

This clonotype showed up many times. CDR3 in DNA: TGTGCCTGGACGAACACCGGGGAGCTGTTTTTT. This sequence encodes CAWTNTGELFF. The J gene is TRBJ2-2, the V gene TRBV30; D uncertain. Germline CDR1 and CDR2: GTSNPN and SVGIG (reference sequence). Trimming took 4 bases from V and 0 from J, leaving 0 bases between them. The CDR3 is made up of 11 amino acids. The full variable domain, with the rest looked up from reference TRBV30 and TRBJ2-2, is SQTIHQWPATLVQPVGSPLSLECTVEGTSNPNLYWYRQAAGRGLQLLFYSVGIGQISSEVPQNLSASRPQDRQFILSSKKLLLSDSGFYLCAWTNTGELFFGEGSRLTVL.

This clonotype occurred many times. The chain has TRBV5-5 and TRBJ2-5; D remains ambiguous. Germline values: CDR1 SGHKS, CDR2 YYEKEE (reference sequence). V gave up 7 bases and J gave up 0 bases, with 10 bases separating them. The length of the CDR3 is 13 residues. CDR3 sequence (DNA): TGTGCCAGCGAACACCAGTACCAAGAGACCCAGTACTTC. This translates into CASEHQYQETQYF.

The chain couples TRBV20-1 to TRBJ2-2, with TRBD1 matching over 8 bases. Germline values: CDR1 DFQATT, CDR2 SNEGSKA (reference sequence). CDR3 length: 18 residues. V trimming: 0 bases; J trimming: 4 bases; junction bases outside the gene matches: 13. CDR3 DNA sequence: TGCAGTGCTAGAGACCAGGGCAGGGGGCGGTTACGCACCGGGGAGCTGTTTTTT. It translates to CSARDQGRGRLRTGELFF.

The J gene is TRBJ1-1, the V gene TRBV27; 9 bases line up with TRBD1. V lost 5 bases and J lost 0; bases outside the gene matches: 10. The CDR3 consists of 17 residues. Germline V gene data show CDR1 as MNHEY and CDR2 as SMNVEV (reference sequence). The CDR3 loop reads CASSVLLGQGMNTEAFF. The CDR3 region has the DNA TGTGCCAGCAGTGTCTTGTTAGGACAGGGGATGAACACTGAAGCTTTCTTT.

The rearrangement joins TRBV6-1 to TRBJ1-2; 8 nucleotides align to TRBD1. This CDR3 is built from 14 residues. Germline V gene sequence: CDR1 MNHNS, CDR2 SASEGT. The junction had 9 bases not matched to a gene; V was cut back by 7 bases and J by 5 bases. The CDR3 DNA reads as TGTGCCAGCAACCGAGACAGGGGAGGGTATGGCTACACCTTC. This sequence encodes CASNRDRGGYGYTF.

Ten or more counts support this clonotype. The rearrangement links TRBV28 to TRBJ2-4; 9 bases are shared with TRBD1. This CDR3 comprises 13 residues. The V gene's germline CDR1 is MDHEN and CDR2 SYDVKM. The ends lost 8 bases at V and 9 bases at J; junction bases unmatched: 8. CDR3 protein: CASGPYRGRIQYF. The CDR3 coding sequence is TGTGCCAGCGGACCTTACAGGGGGCGCATTCAGTACTTC.

This clonotype showed up many times. This chain uses TRBV19 with TRBJ1-2; D remains ambiguous. CDR3 length equals 13 residues. V lost 9 bases, J lost 2 bases, and 13 bases lay in between. Germline-derived CDR1 and CDR2 are LNHDA and SQIVND (reference sequence). The CDR3 region has the DNA TGTGCCAGCCAAGAAGGCCAAAACTATGGCTACACCTTC. As protein: CASQEGQNYGYTF.

This clonotype appeared many times. The chain carries TRBV19 and TRBJ2-2, with D perhaps being TRBD1 or TRBD2 (5 bases each). The CDR3 contains 15 residues. Trimming removed 3 bases at V and 4 bases at J, with 12 bases between. Germline V gives CDR1 LNHDA, CDR2 SQIVND (reference sequence). The CDR3 bases are TGTGCCAGTAGTATTGCAGGGACGGGCACCGGGGAGCTGTTTTTT. Translation gives CASSIAGTGTGELFF.

In its sample, this clonotype was seen many times. This chain joins TRBV28 and TRBJ2-7; 11 bases align to TRBD1. The CDR3 sequence is 14 residues long. Germline CDR1 is MDHEN and CDR2 is SYDVKM. V shed 7 bases, J shed 3 bases, and the junction held 5 bases outside the gene matches. CDR3 protein: CASTTGTGGYEQYF. The CDR3, as DNA: TGTGCCAGCACTACCGGGACAGGGGGCTACGAGCAGTACTTC.

This clonotype has ten or more counts. An end of the junction does not agree with germline; a read error may underlie this. The genes are TRBV20-1 and TRBJ2-5; the match to TRBD2 covers 11 bases. The CDR3 length is 13 residues. Germline CDR1 and CDR2: DFQATT and SNEGSKA (reference sequence). In DNA form, the CDR3 reads TGCAGTGTTCCCCAACTAGCGGGAGCGGGGTGGGACTTC. As protein: CSVPQLAGAGWDF.

J is TRBJ2-7 and V is TRBV6-2 or TRBV6-3; 7 bases agree with TRBD2. V lost 5 bases and J lost 0; bases outside the gene matches: 4. This CDR3 has 14 amino acids. Germline CDR1 is MNHEY and CDR2 is SVGEGT. The CDR3 spells CASSTSATSYEQYF. The CDR3 coding sequence is TGTGCCAGCAGTACTAGCGCGACCTCCTACGAGCAGTACTTC.

This clonotype was observed many times. The chain recombines TRBV5-6 with TRBJ1-2, with no clear D. The CDR3 extends over 17 amino acids. Germline V CDR1 and CDR2: SGHDT, YYEEEE. V was shortened by 0 bases and J by 0 bases, with 15 bases between the two germline ends. DNA for the CDR3: TGTGCCAGCAGCTTGGAGGCGGAAAGTTTGGCTAACTATGGCTACACCTTC. Translated: CASSLEAESLANYGYTF.

In this sample, this clonotype turned up many times. This chain uses TRBV27 with TRBJ1-5; D possibly corresponds to TRBD1 (6 bases). V dropped 6 bases and J dropped 7 bases, with 19 bases sitting between them. The CDR3 is 15 residues long. Per the germline V gene, CDR1 is MNHEY and CDR2 is SMNVEV (reference sequence). For the CDR3, the DNA is TGTGCCAGCAGACTAGGACAGATTGCGACGCAGCCCCAGCATTTT. This encodes CASRLGQIATQPQHF.

This clonotype was counted at least ten times. The genes are TRBV7-2 and TRBJ1-1; weak D call: TRBD1 (6 bases). V lost 4 bases, J lost 5 bases, and 14 bases lay in between. Germline V gene sequence: CDR1 SGHTA, CDR2 FQGNSA. CDR3 length: 14 amino acids. The CDR3: CASSSQGSGTEAFF. CDR3 in DNA: TGTGCCAGCAGCTCCCAGGGGTCTGGGACTGAAGCTTTCTTT.

This clonotype was recorded at least ten times. This chain links TRBV28 with TRBJ2-7; D is perhaps TRBD1 (6 bases). The V gene's germline CDR1 is MDHEN and CDR2 SYDVKM. V lost 1 base, J lost 6 bases, and 13 bases lay in between. The CDR3 is 14 residues long. The CDR3 bases are TGTGCCAGCAGTTTATTGGGGGCTGGACGCGAGCAGTACTTC. Amino acids: CASSLLGAGREQYF.

A note on this clonotype: One end of the junction does not line up with germline, which may come from a read error. The rearrangement uses TRBV3-1 and TRBJ1-1; D is ambiguous. The CDR3 has 13 residues. The germline gives CDR1 LGHDT, CDR2 YNNKEL (reference sequence). CDR3 in amino acids: CASSPSSKTEAFF. The CDR3 coding sequence is TGTGCCAGCAGCCCCAGTTCGAAGACTGAAGCCTTCTTT.

This clonotype occurred many times. The rearrangement uses TRBV16 and TRBJ1-1, with D unresolved. The V end was cut by 0 bases, the J end by 4 bases, with 6 bases between. Germline CDR1 and CDR2: KGHSY and FQNENV. CDR3 length: 13 amino acids. The CDR3 DNA is TGTGCCAGCAGCCAATCGGAGAGCACTGAAGCTTTCTTT. It translates to CASSQSESTEAFF.

This clonotype was observed at least ten times. The chain uses TRBV29-1 and TRBJ1-1; 9 nucleotides line up with TRBD1. The CDR3 extends over 14 amino acids. CDR1 is SQVTM and CDR2 is ANQGSEA in the germline V gene. V trimming: 7 bases; J trimming: 3 bases; junction bases outside the gene matches: 9. The CDR3 nucleotides read TGCAGCGGGGATACAGGGGGCCGTTACACTGAAGCTTTCTTT. This translates into CSGDTGGRYTEAFF.

This clonotype was picked up many times. The chain employs TRBV15 and TRBJ1-5; weak D call: TRBD1 (6 bases). From germline, CDR1 is LNHNV and CDR2 YYDKDF (reference sequence). Trimming pared 3 bases from V and 6 bases from J, leaving 18 bases between. This CDR3 has 16 amino acids. CDR3 DNA sequence: TGTGCCACCAGCAGGGAGATGGCCAGGGGAGTTCAGCCCCAGCATTTT. Protein sequence: CATSREMARGVQPQHF.

The genes are TRBV28 and TRBJ2-2; 9 nucleotides agree with TRBD1. The CDR3 contains 18 residues. Trimming removed 0 bases from V and 5 bases from J; junction bases left unmatched: 10. In germline, CDR1 is MDHEN, CDR2 SYDVKM. The CDR3 coding sequence is TGTGCCAGCAGTTTATGGGGTTGGACAGGGGAGCCGACCGGGGAGCTGTTTTTT. Translated, it gives CASSLWGWTGEPTGELFF.

This clonotype appeared a few times. The chain couples TRBV3-1 to TRBJ1-5; the match to TRBD1 covers 9 bases. The V gene's germline CDR1 is LGHDT and CDR2 YNNKEL (reference sequence). This CDR3 comprises 19 residues. Trimming at V came to 2 bases and at J to 1 base, leaving 12 bases not matched to a gene. CDR3 loop: CASSQSETGGFRSNQPQHF. CDR3 coding DNA: TGTGCCAGCAGCCAATCTGAGACAGGGGGGTTTAGGAGCAATCAGCCCCAGCATTTT.

This clonotype was seen repeatedly, ten times or more. This chain uses TRBV25-1 with TRBJ2-7; 7 bases line up with TRBD2. Germline trimming cut 4 bases from V and 6 bases from J; bases unmatched to any gene: 12. The germline CDR1 and CDR2 sequences are MGHDK and SYGVNS. This CDR3 has 15 amino acids. The chain's CDR3 is CASSATSGWEGEQYF. Written as DNA, the CDR3 is TGTGCCAGCAGTGCAACCTCGGGCTGGGAGGGCGAGCAGTACTTC.

This clonotype has a count of ten or more. The chain combines TRBV20-1 with TRBJ1-5; TRBD1 matches at 7 bases. The germline CDR1 and CDR2 sequences are DFQATT and SNEGSKA (reference sequence). This CDR3 region has 13 residues. The V gene end was trimmed by 5 bases and the J gene end by 7 bases; junction bases not matched to a gene: 8. CDR3 loop: CSAAAGGGQPQHF. CDR3 bases: TGCAGTGCTGCCGCAGGGGGTGGCCAGCCCCAGCATTTT.

This clonotype has a count of ten or more. The chain is built from TRBV5-1 and TRBJ2-7, with 8 bases that match TRBD1. The CDR3 is 14 residues long. J gave up 7 bases and V 4 bases, and 10 bases lay outside the gene matches. Germline lookup yields CDR1 SGHRS and CDR2 YFSETQ. DNA of the CDR3: TGCGCCAGCAGCCCGCCGGCACAGGGGGGAGAGCAGTACTTC. This encodes CASSPPAQGGEQYF.

This clonotype was counted ten times or more. The chain uses TRBV28 and TRBJ1-2, with 11 bases identical to TRBD1. CDR1 is MDHEN and CDR2 is SYDVKM in the germline V gene. With 8 bases clipped from V and 7 bases from J, the junction kept 3 bases outside the gene matches. The CDR3 totals 12 residues. The chain's CDR3 is CASGTGGFGYTF. The DNA of the CDR3 is TGTGCCAGCGGGACAGGGGGTTTTGGCTACACCTTC.

This clonotype was recorded at least ten times. CDR3 nucleotides: TGTGCCTGGAGTCGGACTAGCTCTTACGAGCAGTACTTC. Translating gives CAWSRTSSYEQYF. This sequence joins TRBV30 and TRBJ2-7, with TRBD2 identical over 8 bases. V shed 2 bases, J shed 4 bases, and the junction held 4 bases outside the gene matches. CDR3 length: 13 residues. Germline V gene data show CDR1 as GTSNPN and CDR2 as SVGIG (reference sequence).